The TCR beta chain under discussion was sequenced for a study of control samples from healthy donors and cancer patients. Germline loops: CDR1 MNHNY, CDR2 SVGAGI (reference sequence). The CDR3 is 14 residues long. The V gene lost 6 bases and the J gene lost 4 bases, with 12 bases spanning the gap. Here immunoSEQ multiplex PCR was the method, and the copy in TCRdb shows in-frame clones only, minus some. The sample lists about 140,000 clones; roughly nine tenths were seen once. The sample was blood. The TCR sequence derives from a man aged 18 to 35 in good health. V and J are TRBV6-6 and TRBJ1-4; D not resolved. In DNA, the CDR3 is TGTGCCAGCAGCCCCACGAGAAATAATGAAAAACTGTTTTTT. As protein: CASSPTRNNEKLFF.